One and the same sample provided the 2 T cell receptor beta chains below, sequenced in a study of shared clonotypes between healthy human individuals. Using immunoSEQ multiplex PCR, the repertoire was profiled, and TCRdb retains in-frame clones only, with some absent. The sample includes over a million clones, 75% to 85% seen only once; the top ten take roughly 0.62%. Specimen: memory CD4+ T cells from PBMCs. Described subset: CD45RA-negative fraction. These receptors originate from a young man in good health. Some clones in this sample may be carry-over from other donors' samples.

V is TRBV18 and J is TRBJ1-2; D may be TRBD1 (5 bases). This CDR3 region has 15 residues. V lost 3 bases and J lost 6, with 17 bases in between. The V gene's germline CDR1 is KGHSH and CDR2 LQKENI. CDR3 nucleotide sequence: TGTGCCAGCTCACCCCTTTCGGGACGGTCTGATGGCTACACCTTC. Protein: CASSPLSGRSDGYTF.

The chain recombines TRBV28 with TRBJ2-2, with 8 positions matching TRBD1. This CDR3 has 12 residues. Germline V gives CDR1 MDHEN, CDR2 SYDVKM. Trimming at V came to 5 bases and at J to 8 bases, leaving 1 base not matched to a gene. Here the CDR3 reads CASSRTGGELFF. CDR3 nucleotide sequence: TGTGCCAGCAGTCGGACAGGGGGGGAGCTGTTTTTT.